These 11 T cell receptor beta chains were sequenced from one sample in a study of blood T cell repertoires in COVID-19. The protocol was immunoSEQ multiplex PCR, while the TCRdb copy is restricted to in-frame clones and leaves out a portion. The sample records some 300,000 clones, just under 90% being singletons. The specimen sequenced was PBMCs or T cells enriched from blood (not recorded which). These receptors were collected from a woman aged 30 to 39 who had recovered from COVID-19.

V and J are TRBV7-9 and TRBJ1-6; 10 positions agree with TRBD1. V was clipped by 4 bases and J by 14 bases; unmatched bases: 14. The CDR3 is 16 amino acids. The germline CDR1 and CDR2 sequences are SEHNR and FQNEAQ (reference sequence). The CDR3 loop reads CASSSSGGQGSLALHF. The CDR3 coding sequence is TGTGCCAGCAGCTCCTCGGGGGGACAGGGGTCCCTGGCCCTCCACTTT.

The chain's CDR3 is CASSPPGEAFF. The CDR3 nucleotides read TGTGCCAGCAGTCCCCCAGGGGAAGCTTTCTTT. V gene TRBV12-3 or TRBV12-4 combines with J gene TRBJ1-1; D possibly corresponds to TRBD1 (5 bases). V shed 5 bases and J shed 8 bases, with 9 bases lying between them. CDR3 length: 11 residues.

The gene calls are TRBV19 and TRBJ2-7, with TRBD1 identical over 9 bases. This CDR3 is built from 13 residues. After removal of 7 bases from V and 3 bases from J, the junction contained 4 bases not matched to a gene. Germline CDR1 and CDR2: LNHDA and SQIVND (reference sequence). The CDR3 here is CASKQGQGYEQYF. The CDR3 DNA reads TGTGCCAGTAAACAGGGACAGGGCTACGAGCAGTACTTC.

V usage is TRBV3-1 (or the pseudogene TRBV3-2) and J usage is TRBJ2-1; 8 positions agree with TRBD2. Germline V CDR1 and CDR2: LGHDT, YNNKEL (reference sequence). CDR3 length: 15 amino acids. Trimming removed 4 bases from V and 3 bases from J; junction bases left unmatched: 5. The CDR3 sequence is CASSLLAAGYNEQFF. The CDR3 nucleotides are TGTGCCAGCAGCCTACTAGCGGCGGGCTACAATGAGCAGTTCTTC.

The rearrangement links TRBV18 to TRBJ2-1, with TRBD1 matching 10 bases. Losses at the gene ends were 4 bases for V and 5 bases for J; bases not matched to a gene: 5. CDR3 length: 15 residues. In germline, CDR1 is KGHSH, CDR2 LQKENI. CDR3 amino acids: CASSRIGQGDNEQFF. DNA for the CDR3: TGTGCCAGCTCACGAATCGGACAGGGGGACAATGAGCAGTTCTTC.

The chain joins TRBV5-1 to TRBJ2-3; 16 bases map to TRBD2. CDR3 length equals 20 residues. Germline V gene data show CDR1 as SGHRS and CDR2 as YFSETQ. V trimming: 3 bases; J trimming: 5 bases; junction bases outside the gene matches: 15. This chain's CDR3 is CASSYTPPGLAGGPGDTQYF. The CDR3 DNA reads TGCGCCAGCAGCTATACCCCTCCGGGACTAGCGGGAGGGCCGGGAGATACGCAGTATTTT.

The chain links TRBV2 to TRBJ2-2; possible D gene TRBD2, 6 bases. The CDR3 spans 15 residues. CDR1 is SNHLY and CDR2 is FYNNEI in the germline V gene. Between the trimmed V and J ends, which lost 0 bases and 8 bases, there was a span of 13 bases. The CDR3: CASSEAGLGSGELFF. CDR3 sequence (DNA): TGTGCCAGCAGTGAAGCGGGACTCGGGTCGGGGGAGCTGTTTTTT.

The chain recombines TRBV6-5 with TRBJ2-3; 7 bases line up with TRBD2. Germline V CDR1 and CDR2: MNHEY, SVGAGI. The CDR3 contains 15 residues. Trimming removed 5 bases from V and 2 bases from J; junction bases left unmatched: 7. In DNA, the CDR3 is TGTGCCAGCAGTCTAGTGGGGGGGATCACAGATACGCAGTATTTT. It encodes CASSLVGGITDTQYF.

The CDR3 DNA reads TGTGCCAGCAGCGGGGGGCGGACCTATAATTCACCCCTCCACTTT. This gives the protein CASSGGRTYNSPLHF. The chain recombines TRBV9 with TRBJ1-6; TRBD1 might be the D (6 bases). Trimming pared 3 bases from V and 2 bases from J, leaving 9 bases between. Germline V gene sequence: CDR1 SGDLS, CDR2 YYNGEE. The CDR3 covers 15 residues.

The CDR3 sequence is CASSEWGDSYEQYF. The CDR3, as DNA: TGTGCCAGCAGTGAATGGGGGGACTCCTACGAGCAGTACTTC. The rearrangement joins TRBV25-1 to TRBJ2-7; D perhaps matches TRBD2 (6 bases). Trimming removed 1 base at V and 0 bases at J, with 7 bases between. Germline CDR1 reads MGHDK; CDR2 reads SYGVNS. This CDR3 is 14 amino acids long.

The chain employs TRBV6-4 and TRBJ2-2, with TRBD1 matching 8 bases. The CDR3 runs to 14 residues. Germline V CDR1 and CDR2: MRHNA, SNTAGT. J gave up 6 bases and V 0 bases, and 0 bases lay outside the gene matches. The DNA of the CDR3 is TGTGCCAGCAGTGACTCGGACAGGGCCGGGGAGCTGTTTTTT. Translation gives CASSDSDRAGELFF.